The source of this T cell receptor (beta chain) is a study of T cell responses to AZD1222 COVID-19 vaccine. Study-wide background: Pooled together were second doses at about 4 or about 12 weeks. Overall study results and limits: Just six AZD1222 recipients tested seropositive at baseline. Repertoire sampling occurred only after the peak T cell response. The CD4 TCRs associated with vaccination extended across spike and predominated at 160-218 and 743-854.

This CDR3 is 13 amino acids long. With 4 bases removed from V and 5 bases from J, the gap between germline ends came to 11 bases. Per the germline V gene, CDR1 is MNHEY and CDR2 is SVGEGT. Produced via immunoSEQ multiplex PCR; TCRdb's table is partial and in-frame only. The table includes about 110,000 clones, about nine tenths detected once. Turning to this clone: No antigen is known for it.

This specimen was peripheral blood, taken on day 0 of AZD1222 vaccination. The J gene is TRBJ1-2, the V gene TRBV6-2 or TRBV6-3; no definite D call. The TCR was taken from an adult in good health. The CDR3 sequence: CASSFQMGYGYTF. The CDR3 region has the DNA TGTGCCAGCAGTTTCCAAATGGGTTATGGCTACACCTTC.